This T cell receptor (beta chain) was retrieved from a study of CXCR3-negative and CXCR3-positive naive CD8 T cells. Study-level results: Compared with CXCR3-negative naive cells, CXCR3-positive naive cells showed more hydrophobic TRB CDR3s. Comparison of naive subsets found surface CD5 to be comparable, and TCR strength was inferred on the basis of TRB CDR3 properties.

It was by 5' RACE with UMI labels that the TRB cDNA libraries were prepared. No DNA is given; TCRdb re-called the 5' RACE reads and lists each CDR3 protein once. This repertoire comprises 90,000 to 100,000 distinct CDR3 sequences; its ten largest clones make up approximately 0.99%. The CDR3 runs to 17 residues. Germline V gives CDR1 LGHNA, CDR2 YNFKEQ. Details on this clonotype: Its specificity is not known.

The receptor was derived from a human donor in good health. Some clones in this sample may be carry-over from other donors' samples. The V and J genes are TRBV4-2 and TRBJ2-7; the TRBD1 assignment by TCRdb is unverifiable without DNA. The specimen sequenced was naive CXCR3+ CD8+ T cells from blood. Regarding subset: CD45RO-CCR7+CD27+CD95- naive CD8+ T cells expressing CXCR3 (TNR3+). The CDR3 sequence is CASSQPPGDGSSYEQYF.